Presented here are 6 T cell receptor beta chains from one specimen sequenced in a study of spatial heterogeneity in lung cancer. Study observations and caveats: Tracking of tumor mutation counts was seen in expanded intratumoral alpha and beta TCR counts.

TCRdb processed the 5' RACE reads anew with MiXCR; each CDR3 protein has one entry. Of fewer than 6,000 distinct CDR3 sequences in the sample, about 8% were seen once. These receptors have no known antigen. Time point of the sample: sample taken at primary tumor resection. The sample consisted of lung tumor tissue, taken at surgery. The source is a male donor with early-stage non-small cell lung cancer.

The table lists this clonotype with many counts. The chain carries TRBV12-3 or TRBV12-4 and TRBJ2-3; D ambiguous. Deletions cut 3 bases from V and 1 base from J, with 5 bases between. The CDR3 extends over 13 amino acids. In DNA form, the CDR3 reads TGTGCCAGCAGTTTTGGGGGCACAGATACGCAGTATTTT. It translates to CASSFGGTDTQYF.

This clonotype showed up many times. The chain joins TRBV27 to TRBJ1-1; possibly TRBD1 for D (5 bases). V lost 9 bases, J lost 0 bases, and 11 bases lay in between. The V gene's germline CDR1 is MNHEY and CDR2 SMNVEV (reference sequence). The CDR3 covers 13 residues. The CDR3 spells CASLTGMNTEAFF. The DNA of the CDR3 is TGTGCCAGTCTTACAGGTATGAACACTGAAGCTTTCTTT.

This clonotype was seen repeatedly, ten times or more. The V call is TRBV5-4, the J call TRBJ1-2; 7 bases line up with TRBD1. After removal of 4 bases from V and 5 bases from J, the junction contained 11 bases not matched to a gene. This CDR3 spans 15 amino acids. Germline values: CDR1 SGHNT, CDR2 YYREEE (reference sequence). CDR3 nucleotide sequence: TGTGCCAGCAGCCCCCGGGGGACAGAACCTTATGGCTACACCTTC. As protein: CASSPRGTEPYGYTF.

Many counts were recorded for this clonotype. V and J are TRBV7-6 and TRBJ2-1; TRBD2 agrees at 9 bases. J gave up 0 bases and V 5 bases, and 8 bases lay outside the gene matches. The CDR3 consists of 17 residues. Germline lookup yields CDR1 SGHVS and CDR2 FNYEAQ. In nucleotides, the CDR3 is TGTGCCAGCAGCGAATCTAGCGGGACCTACTCCTACAATGAGCAGTTCTTC. It is translated as CASSESSGTYSYNEQFF.

In its sample, this clonotype was seen many times. This chain joins TRBV7-6 and TRBJ2-3; D perhaps matches TRBD2 (6 bases). The CDR3 is 17 residues long. Per the germline V gene, CDR1 is SGHVS and CDR2 is FNYEAQ. The V and J ends lost 2 bases and 4 bases respectively, with 19 bases between them. In DNA, the CDR3 is TGTGCCAGCAGCTTACAGGCGCCCCTTCGGAGGGCAGATACGCAGTATTTT. Amino acids: CASSLQAPLRRADTQYF.

The V call is TRBV10-3, the J call TRBJ2-7, with D perhaps TRBD1 or TRBD2 (6 bases each). Trimming stripped 0 bases from V and 6 bases from J, with 12 bases between. This CDR3 has 14 residues. Germline-derived CDR1 and CDR2 are ENHRY and SYGVKD. DNA for the CDR3: TGTGCCATCAGTGAGTCGCTGGGGGGCACCGAGCAGTACTTC. This codes for CAISESLGGTEQYF.